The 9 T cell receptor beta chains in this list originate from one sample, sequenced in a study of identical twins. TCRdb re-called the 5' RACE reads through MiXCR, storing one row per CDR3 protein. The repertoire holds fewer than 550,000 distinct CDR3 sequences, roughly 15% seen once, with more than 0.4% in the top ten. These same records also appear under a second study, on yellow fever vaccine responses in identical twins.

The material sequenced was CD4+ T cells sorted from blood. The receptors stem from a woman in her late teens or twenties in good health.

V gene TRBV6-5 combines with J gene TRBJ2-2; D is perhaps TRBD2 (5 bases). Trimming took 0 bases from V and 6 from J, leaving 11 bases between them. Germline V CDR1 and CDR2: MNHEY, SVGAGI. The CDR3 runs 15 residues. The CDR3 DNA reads TGTGCCAGCAGTTACTCGATTTTGAGGGCCGGGGAGCTGTTTTTT. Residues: CASSYSILRAGELFF.

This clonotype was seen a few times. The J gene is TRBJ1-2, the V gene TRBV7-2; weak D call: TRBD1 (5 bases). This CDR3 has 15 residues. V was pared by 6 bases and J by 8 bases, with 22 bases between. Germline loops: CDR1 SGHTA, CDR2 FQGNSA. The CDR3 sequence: CASRQGTVQFVGYTF. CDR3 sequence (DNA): TGTGCCAGCAGACAAGGGACGGTGCAATTCGTCGGCTACACCTTC.

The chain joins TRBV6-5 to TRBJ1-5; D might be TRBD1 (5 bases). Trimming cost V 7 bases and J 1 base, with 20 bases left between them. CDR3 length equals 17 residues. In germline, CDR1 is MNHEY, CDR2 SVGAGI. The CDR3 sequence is CASISQSQGRSNQPQHF. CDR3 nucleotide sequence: TGTGCCAGCATTAGCCAAAGTCAGGGACGGAGCAATCAGCCCCAGCATTTT.

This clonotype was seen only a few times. CDR3 sequence (DNA): TGTGCCACCAGTCTCAACACAGATACGCAGTATTTT. It is translated as CATSLNTDTQYF. The chain is built from TRBV24-1 and TRBJ2-3; D is ambiguous. This CDR3 comprises 12 residues. Trimming cost V 6 bases and J 2 bases, with 5 bases left between them. CDR1 is KGHDR and CDR2 is SFDVKD in the germline V gene.

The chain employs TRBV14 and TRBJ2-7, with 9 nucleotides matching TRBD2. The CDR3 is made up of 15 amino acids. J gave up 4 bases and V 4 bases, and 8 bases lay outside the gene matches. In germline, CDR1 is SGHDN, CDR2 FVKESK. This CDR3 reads CASSPRLAVGYEQYF. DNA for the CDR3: TGTGCCAGCAGCCCGCGACTAGCGGTTGGGTACGAGCAGTACTTC.

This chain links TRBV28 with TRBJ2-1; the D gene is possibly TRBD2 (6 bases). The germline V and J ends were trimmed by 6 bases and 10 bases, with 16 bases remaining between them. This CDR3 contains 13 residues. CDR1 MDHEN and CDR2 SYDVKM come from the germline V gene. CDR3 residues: CASRKLSGWEQFF. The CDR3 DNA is TGTGCCAGCAGGAAACTTAGCGGTTGGGAGCAGTTCTTC.

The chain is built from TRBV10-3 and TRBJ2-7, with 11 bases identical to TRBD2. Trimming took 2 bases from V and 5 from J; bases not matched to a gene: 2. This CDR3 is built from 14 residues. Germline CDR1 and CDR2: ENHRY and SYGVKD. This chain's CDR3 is CAISERLAGNEQYF. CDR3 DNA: TGTGCCATCAGTGAGAGACTAGCGGGAAACGAGCAGTACTTC.

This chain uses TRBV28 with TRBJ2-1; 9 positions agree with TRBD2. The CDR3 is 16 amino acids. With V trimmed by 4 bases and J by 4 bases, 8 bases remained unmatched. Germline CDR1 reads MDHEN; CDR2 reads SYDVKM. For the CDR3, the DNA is TGTGCCAGCAGTTCCCCGAGTAGCGGGGGTTACAATGAGCAGTTCTTC. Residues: CASSSPSSGGYNEQFF.

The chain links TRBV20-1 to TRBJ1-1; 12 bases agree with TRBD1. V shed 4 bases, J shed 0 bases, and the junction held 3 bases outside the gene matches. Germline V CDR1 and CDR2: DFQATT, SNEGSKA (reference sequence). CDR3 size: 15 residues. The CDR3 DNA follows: TGCAGTGCTAAGGGGACAGGGGGCATGAACACTGAAGCTTTCTTT. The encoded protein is CSAKGTGGMNTEAFF.